The 3 T cell receptor beta chains below all came from one sample that was sequenced in a study of OX40 agonist ivuxolimab in advanced cancers. Clones were sequenced by immunoSEQ multiplex PCR, and TCRdb holds only the in-frame ones, with some missing. The data contain around 36,000 clones, around 85% of them singletons. Sequenced here: CD4+ or CD8+ T cells sorted from blood, sampled in a trial of the OX40 agonist ivuxolimab. These receptors originate from an adult with an advanced solid tumor such as melanoma, head and neck, liver or kidney cancer.

The rearrangement links TRBV4-1 to TRBJ2-5, with D possibly TRBD2 on 6 matching bases. Deletions cut 3 bases from V and 5 bases from J, with 19 bases between. In germline, CDR1 is MGHRA, CDR2 YSYEKL. The CDR3 loop spans 16 amino acids. The CDR3 coding sequence is TGCGCCAGCAGCCAGGGCCTTCGCGGGCGGGGCGAGACCCAGTACTTC. It encodes CASSQGLRGRGETQYF.

This sequence joins TRBV7-8 and TRBJ2-3; D call uncertain. CDR1 and CDR2 (germline): SGHVS, FQNEAQ. Trimming shortened V by 7 bases and J by 3 bases, and 8 bases separated the two germline ends. CDR3 length: 12 residues. The CDR3 is CASNYYTDTQYF. The CDR3 nucleotides read TGTGCCAGCAACTACTATACAGATACGCAGTATTTT.

The rearrangement joins TRBV5-8 to TRBJ2-2; D gene ambiguous. The CDR3 is 15 residues long. Germline V gives CDR1 SGHTS, CDR2 YDEGEE. The V and J ends lost 5 bases and 8 bases respectively, with 19 bases between them. The CDR3 DNA follows: TGTGCCAGCAGTTTCGCTTGGACCGACCCAGGGGAGCTGTTTTTT. This sequence encodes CASSFAWTDPGELFF.